The clone carrying this T cell receptor beta chain was counted only a few times. No antigen is known for it. The data belong to a study of cytomegalovirus exposure and HLA in healthy donors. Across the study: Earlier findings included 117 million unique TCR beta sequences obtained from about 180 million T cells. Overall study results and limits: TCR beta sequences reportedly predicted most subjects' HLA-A and HLA-B alleles accurately. Despite most TCR sequences being rare, some public TCRs occurred in many donors.

CDR1 is SGHTS and CDR2 is YDEGEE in the germline V gene. Trimming took 5 bases from V and 2 from J; bases not matched to a gene: 4. The CDR3 is made up of 13 amino acids. Participants comprised healthy donors of bone marrow. PCR employed 60 Vbeta and 13 Jbeta primers. The assay was immunoSEQ multiplex PCR, and TCRdb's table has in-frame clones only and misses some. This repertoire shows roughly 100,000 clones, 78% found once; its top ten account for roughly 0.71%. The sequenced material came from PBMCs. The source is a woman aged 60-75 years in good health and CMV-seronegative. The genes are TRBV5-8 and TRBJ2-7; the match to TRBD1 covers 7 bases. CDR3 nucleotides: TGTGCCAGCAGGAGACAGGGTCCCTACGAGCAGTACTTC. Translating gives CASRRQGPYEQYF.